This T cell receptor beta chain comes out of a study of T cell responses to AZD1222 COVID-19 vaccine. Findings of the study overall: Donor demographics were predominantly white British with a female majority; clonal diversity may be underestimated. The peak T cell response came first, and repertoires were sampled only after it.

To note about this clone: Its antigen is still unknown.

Assay: immunoSEQ multiplex PCR; the TCRdb copy retains only in-frame clones and omits some. The profile covers 100,000 to 120,000 clones, with 94% appearing a single time and about 3.1% taken by the ten largest. The starting material was peripheral blood, obtained 28 days after the second AZD1222 dose. The origin of this receptor is an adult who received the AZD1222 COVID-19 vaccine.

The CDR3 sequence is CASSRSPTGTPLHF. The CDR3 nucleotides are TGTGCCAGCAGTCGAAGTCCCACGGGTACACCCCTCCACTTT. This sequence joins TRBV6-4 and TRBJ1-6; no firm D call. The CDR3 totals 14 residues. Germline values: CDR1 MRHNA, CDR2 SNTAGT. Trimming left V 5 bases short and J 11 bases short, with 16 bases between.